The sequence of this T cell receptor (beta chain) was determined in a study of blood T cell repertoires in COVID-19 (dated by TCRdb to 2020 to 2022). For the study in its entirety: Samples covering the acute and convalescent phases of COVID-19 were provided by collaborators in the United States, Italy and Spain. The material from the prospective study consisted of cDNA or gDNA derived from T cells, B-cell-depleted T cells, or PBMCs. Subjects who had been exposed to COVID-19, were actively infected with it, or had recovered from it provided the deeply sampled blood TCRbeta repertoires that made up the dataset. The repertoires were released in a freely available public database intended as a resource for research on the immune response to SARS-CoV-2. The samples were drawn from the first 160 participants of the ongoing ImmuneRACE study and from over 950 subjects provided by 6 global collaborators. The sample metadata nearly always contained a de-identified subject ID, COVID-19 status, age in years and sex. Where available, HLA class I and class II types were taken from metadata supplied by the sample provider and were not determined by assay-based typing.

The CDR3 sequence holds 13 residues, the cysteine and phenylalanine included. Just the 39-base CDR3 DNA is kept, in frame starting at base 1. CDR1 and CDR2 were assigned from the germline V gene (reference sequence) as MNHEY and SMNVEV. V is clipped by 7 bases and J by 6 bases, and the sequence between their germline boundaries is 14 bases long. About this clone: This clone's antigen is unknown. No base quality values were provided; no much bigger clone lies one nucleotide off.

One collaborating source in Seattle enrolled patients while the patients were actively infected and followed the patients over time throughout the course of disease. The collaborating institutions used their own protocols to collect whole blood in K2EDTA tubes. Collaborator samples were shipped for TCRbeta analysis as frozen whole blood, isolated PBMCs, or DNA extracted from either sample type. Results and caveats for the whole study, not just this receptor: How much clinical and demographic metadata was included differed by source and by participant, and the metadata was provided uncurated.

TCRbeta CDR3 regions were amplified from genomic DNA by means of the immunoSEQ Assay, a bias-controlled multiplex PCR. As for the authors' bioinformatics: The number of nucleated cells in each sample was estimated by amplification of reference gene primers within the assay. To quantify the absolute abundance of each unique TCRbeta CDR3 rearrangement, sequence reads were collapsed and filtered. For each sample, productive Simpson clonality was calculated as the square root of Simpson's diversity index across productive rearrangements. TCRdb holds this immuneACCESS table with in-frame rearrangements only. Some clones are missing; in checked studies, unresolved V genes explain under half, and the rest has no known cause. The DNA was the basis for D and trimming; V, J and clone size are from that table. A total of about 300,000 clones appear in this sample, 65% to 85% of them only once. Almost 1.5% of the sample comes from the top ten.

The material sequenced was peripheral blood. This receptor chain uses TRBV27 and TRBJ2-3; the D gene remains uncertain. The sequence was obtained from a human donor with COVID-19, enrolled during active disease. The donor label of this sample is uncertain. DNA sequence: TGTGCCAGCACCCCCCACCCCAGGGATACGCAGTATTTT. This encodes CASTPHPRDTQYF.